This T cell receptor (beta chain) was recovered during a study of PD-L1 blockade in urothelial cancer. This CDR3 is 15 amino acids long. CDR1 and CDR2 (germline): ENHRY, SYGVKD. Trimming stripped 0 bases from V and 4 bases from J, with 12 bases between. Using immunoSEQ multiplex PCR, the repertoire was profiled, and TCRdb retains in-frame clones only, with some absent. Among around 45,000 clones listed, approximately 90% were seen once. This clone was found once. The receptor was derived from a woman aged 60-70 years with urothelial cancer. The input for sequencing was PBMCs, taken around atezolizumab (anti-PD-L1) treatment. The rearrangement links TRBV10-3 to TRBJ1-1; tentatively, D is TRBD1 (5 bases). CDR3 residues: CAISESQGGGTEAFF. CDR3 DNA sequence: TGTGCCATCAGTGAGTCTCAGGGAGGAGGCACTGAAGCTTTCTTT.